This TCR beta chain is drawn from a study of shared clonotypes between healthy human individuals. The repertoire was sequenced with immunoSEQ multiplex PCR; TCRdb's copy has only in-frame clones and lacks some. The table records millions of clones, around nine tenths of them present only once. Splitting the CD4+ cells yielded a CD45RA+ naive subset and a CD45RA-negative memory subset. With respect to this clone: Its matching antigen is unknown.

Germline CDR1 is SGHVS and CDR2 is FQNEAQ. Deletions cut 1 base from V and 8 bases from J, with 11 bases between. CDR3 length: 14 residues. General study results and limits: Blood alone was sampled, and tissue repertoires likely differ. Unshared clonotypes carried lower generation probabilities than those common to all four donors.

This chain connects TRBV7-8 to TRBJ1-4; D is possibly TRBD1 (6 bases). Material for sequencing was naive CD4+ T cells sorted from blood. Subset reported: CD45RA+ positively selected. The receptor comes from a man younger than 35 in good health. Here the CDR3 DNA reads TGTGCCAGCAGCTTAGTGGGGGCGAGAGAAAAACTGTTTTTT. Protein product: CASSLVGAREKLFF.